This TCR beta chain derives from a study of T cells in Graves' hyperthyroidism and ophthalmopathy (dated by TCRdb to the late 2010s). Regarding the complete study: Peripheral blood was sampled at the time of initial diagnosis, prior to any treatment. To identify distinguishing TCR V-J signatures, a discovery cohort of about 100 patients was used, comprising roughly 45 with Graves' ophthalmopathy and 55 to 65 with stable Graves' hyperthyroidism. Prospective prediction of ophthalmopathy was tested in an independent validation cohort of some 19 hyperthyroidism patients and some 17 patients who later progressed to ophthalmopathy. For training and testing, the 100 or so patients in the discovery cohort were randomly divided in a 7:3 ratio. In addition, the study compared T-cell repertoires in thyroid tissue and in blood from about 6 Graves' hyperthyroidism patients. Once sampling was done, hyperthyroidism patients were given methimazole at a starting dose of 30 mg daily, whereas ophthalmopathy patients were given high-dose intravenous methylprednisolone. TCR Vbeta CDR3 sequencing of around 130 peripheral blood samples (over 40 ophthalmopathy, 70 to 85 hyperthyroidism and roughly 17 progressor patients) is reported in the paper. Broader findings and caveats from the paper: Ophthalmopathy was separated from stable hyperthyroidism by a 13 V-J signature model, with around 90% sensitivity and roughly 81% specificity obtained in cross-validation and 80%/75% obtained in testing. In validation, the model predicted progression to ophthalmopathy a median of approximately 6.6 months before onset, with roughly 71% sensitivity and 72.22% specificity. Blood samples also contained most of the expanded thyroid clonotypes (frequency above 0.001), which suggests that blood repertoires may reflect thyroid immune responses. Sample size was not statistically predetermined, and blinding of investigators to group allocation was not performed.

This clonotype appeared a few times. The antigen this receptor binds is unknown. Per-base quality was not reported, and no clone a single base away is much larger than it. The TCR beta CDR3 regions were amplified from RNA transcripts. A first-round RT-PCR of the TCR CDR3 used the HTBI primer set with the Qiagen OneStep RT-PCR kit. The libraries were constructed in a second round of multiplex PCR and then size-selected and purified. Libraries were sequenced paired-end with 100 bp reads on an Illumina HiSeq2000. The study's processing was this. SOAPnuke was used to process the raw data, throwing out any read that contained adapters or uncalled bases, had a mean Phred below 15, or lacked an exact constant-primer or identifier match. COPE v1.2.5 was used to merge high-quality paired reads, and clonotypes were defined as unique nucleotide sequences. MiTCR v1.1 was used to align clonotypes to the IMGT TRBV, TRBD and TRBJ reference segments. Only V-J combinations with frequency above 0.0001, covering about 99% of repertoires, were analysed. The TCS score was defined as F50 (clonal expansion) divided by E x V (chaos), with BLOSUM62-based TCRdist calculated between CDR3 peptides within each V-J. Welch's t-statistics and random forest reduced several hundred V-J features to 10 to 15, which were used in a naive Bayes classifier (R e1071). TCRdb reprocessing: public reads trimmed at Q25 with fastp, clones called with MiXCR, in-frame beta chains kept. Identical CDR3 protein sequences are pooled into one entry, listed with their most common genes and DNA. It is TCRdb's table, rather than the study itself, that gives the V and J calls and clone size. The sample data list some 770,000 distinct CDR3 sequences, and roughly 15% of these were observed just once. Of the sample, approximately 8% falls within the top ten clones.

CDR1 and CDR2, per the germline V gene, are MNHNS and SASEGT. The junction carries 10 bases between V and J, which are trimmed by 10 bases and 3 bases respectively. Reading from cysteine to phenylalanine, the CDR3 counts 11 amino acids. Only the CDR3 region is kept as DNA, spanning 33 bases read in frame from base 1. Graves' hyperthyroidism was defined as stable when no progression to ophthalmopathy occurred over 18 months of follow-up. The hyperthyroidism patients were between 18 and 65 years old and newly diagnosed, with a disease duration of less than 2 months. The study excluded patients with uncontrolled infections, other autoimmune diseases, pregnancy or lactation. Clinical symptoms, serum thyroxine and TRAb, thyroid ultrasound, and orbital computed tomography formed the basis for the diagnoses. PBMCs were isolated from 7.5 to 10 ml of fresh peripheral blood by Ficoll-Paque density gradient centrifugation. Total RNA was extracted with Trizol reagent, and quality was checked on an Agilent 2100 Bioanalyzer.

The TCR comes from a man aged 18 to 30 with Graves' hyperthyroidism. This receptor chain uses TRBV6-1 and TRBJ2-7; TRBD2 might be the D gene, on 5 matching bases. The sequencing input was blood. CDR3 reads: CATSRDYEQYF. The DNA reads TGTGCCACCTCCCGGGACTACGAGCAGTACTTC.